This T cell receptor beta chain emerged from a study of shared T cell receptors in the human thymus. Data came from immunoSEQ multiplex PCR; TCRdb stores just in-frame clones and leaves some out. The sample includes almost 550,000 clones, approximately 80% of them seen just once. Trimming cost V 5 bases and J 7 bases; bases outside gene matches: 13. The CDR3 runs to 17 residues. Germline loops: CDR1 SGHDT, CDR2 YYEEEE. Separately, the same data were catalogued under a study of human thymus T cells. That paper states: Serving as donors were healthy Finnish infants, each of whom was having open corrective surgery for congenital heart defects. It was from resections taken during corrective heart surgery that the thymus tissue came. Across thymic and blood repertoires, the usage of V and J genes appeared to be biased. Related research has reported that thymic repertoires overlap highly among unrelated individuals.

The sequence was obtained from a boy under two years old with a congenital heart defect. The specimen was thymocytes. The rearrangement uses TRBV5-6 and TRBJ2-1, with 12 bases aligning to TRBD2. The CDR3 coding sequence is TGTGCCAGCAGTCACGGCCTGACTAGCGGGAGTCGTAATGAGCAGTTCTTC. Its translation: CASSHGLTSGSRNEQFF.